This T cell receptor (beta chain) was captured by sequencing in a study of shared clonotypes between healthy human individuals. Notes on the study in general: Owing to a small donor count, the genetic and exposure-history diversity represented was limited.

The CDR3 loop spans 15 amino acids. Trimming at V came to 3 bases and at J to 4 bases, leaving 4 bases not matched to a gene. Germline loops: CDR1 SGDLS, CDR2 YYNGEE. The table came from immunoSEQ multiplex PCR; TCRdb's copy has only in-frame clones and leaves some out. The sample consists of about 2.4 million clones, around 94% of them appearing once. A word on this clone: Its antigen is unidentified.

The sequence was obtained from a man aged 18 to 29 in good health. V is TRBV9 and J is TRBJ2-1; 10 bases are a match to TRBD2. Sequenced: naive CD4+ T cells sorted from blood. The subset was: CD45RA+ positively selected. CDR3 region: CASSALAGLYNEQFF. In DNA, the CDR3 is TGTGCCAGCAGCGCACTAGCGGGATTATACAATGAGCAGTTCTTC.